This T cell receptor (beta chain) was captured in a study of T cells in Graves' hyperthyroidism and ophthalmopathy. Study-level results: Also found in blood were most expanded thyroid clonotypes above 0.001.

There were TCR beta CDR3 regions amplified from RNA transcripts. Primed by the HTBI set, a first-round RT-PCR was run on the TCR CDR3. TCRdb redid the calling of the multiplex PCR reads with MiXCR, one entry per CDR3 protein. The sample has hundreds of thousands of distinct CDR3 sequences, 15% to 19% seen once. The sample holds a few counts of this clonotype. The antigen is unknown. CDR3 length: 12 amino acids. The germline V gene has CDR1 SGHKS and CDR2 YYEKEE (reference sequence). V lost 1 base and J 8 bases, leaving 7 bases between the germline ends. Sequenced material: blood. This TCR was sampled from a woman between 18 and 29 years old with Graves' hyperthyroidism. The V call is TRBV5-5, the J call TRBJ2-1; D unresolved. CDR3 in DNA: TGTGCCAGCAGCTTGAGCGCGGATGAGCAGTTCTTC. This translates into CASSLSADEQFF.